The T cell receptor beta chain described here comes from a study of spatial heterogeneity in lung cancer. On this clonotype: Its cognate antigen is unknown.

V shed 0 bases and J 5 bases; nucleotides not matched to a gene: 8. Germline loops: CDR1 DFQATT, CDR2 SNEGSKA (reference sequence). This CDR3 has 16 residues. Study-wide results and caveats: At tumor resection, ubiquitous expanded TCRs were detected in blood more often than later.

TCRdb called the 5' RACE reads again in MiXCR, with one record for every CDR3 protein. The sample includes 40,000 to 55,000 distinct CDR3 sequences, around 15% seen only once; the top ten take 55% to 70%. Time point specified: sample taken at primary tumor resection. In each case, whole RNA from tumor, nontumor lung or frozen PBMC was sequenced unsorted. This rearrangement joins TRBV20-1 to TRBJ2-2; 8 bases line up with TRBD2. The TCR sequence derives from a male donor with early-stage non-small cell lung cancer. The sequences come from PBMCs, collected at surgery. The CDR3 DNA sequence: TGCAGTGCTAGAGAAACTGGACTAGCCAGTACCGGGGAGCTGTTTTTT. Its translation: CSARETGLASTGELFF.